This is a list of T cell receptor beta chains from one sample in a study of CD8 T cells in ankylosing spondylitis. One entry per CDR3 protein, called by TCRdb with MiXCR from the 5' RACE reads. Altogether some 300,000 distinct CDR3 sequences are present, less than 25% being singletons, with the ten largest covering roughly 3.6%. What was sequenced was blood, either unsorted or a sorted T cell fraction (not recorded which). Receptors were obtained from a female donor with ankylosing spondylitis or in good health (not recorded which). Each CDR3 is given with its conserved first and last residue. The D gene is left open where the match is weak. Not every row has a clone size; where given, it reads once, few, many or a size class.

j_call | clone_size | v_call | d_call | cdr3_aa | cdr3_nt
TRBJ2-3 | - | TRBV29-1 | TRBD2 | CSVGGGFTDTQYF | TGCAGCGTTGGCGGGGGGTTCACAGATACGCAGTATTTT
TRBJ1-1 | few | TRBV6-1 | - | CASTSGTGDTEAFF | TGTGCCAGCACCTCAGGGACGGGGGATACTGAAGCTTTCTTT
TRBJ1-6 | few | TRBV12-3/TRBV12-4 | TRBD1 | CASSGDRDNSPLHF | TGTGCCAGCAGTGGTGACAGGGATAATTCACCCCTCCACTTT
TRBJ2-1 | few | TRBV11-1 | TRBD2 | CASSPAGASGSSYNEQFF | TGTGCCAGCAGCCCCGCGGGGGCTAGCGGGAGCTCCTACAATGAGCAGTTCTTC
TRBJ1-1 | - | TRBV27 | - | CASSLMGGEAFF | TGTGCCAGCAGTTTAATGGGGGGTGAAGCTTTCTTT
TRBJ2-1 | - | TRBV5-1 | - | CASSSGGYGSPAEQFF | TGCGCCAGCAGCTCAGGAGGATACGGGAGCCCGGCTGAGCAGTTCTTC
TRBJ2-2 | few | TRBV11-2 | TRBD2 | CASRRTSGRINTGELFF | TGTGCCAGCCGACGGACTAGCGGGAGAATTAACACCGGGGAGCTGTTTTTT
TRBJ1-5 | - | TRBV3-1 | - | CASSRQFNQPQHF | TGTGCCAGCAGCCGCCAGTTCAATCAGCCCCAGCATTTT
TRBJ1-1 | few | TRBV11-2 | - | CASSRGPLNTEAFF | TGTGCCAGCAGCCGCGGACCGCTAAACACTGAAGCTTTCTTT
TRBJ1-1 | - | TRBV20-1 | - | CSGGNTEAFF | TGCAGTGGAGGGAACACTGAAGCTTTCTTT
TRBJ2-3 | - | TRBV5-1 | - | CASSLDVGDTQYF | TGCGCCAGCAGCTTGGACGTGGGAGATACGCAGTATTTT
TRBJ2-7 | - | TRBV29-1 | - | CSVGTGLVQYF | TGCAGCGTTGGTACAGGGTTAGTGCAGTACTTC
TRBJ2-1 | few | TRBV24-1 | - | CATSDPVSSHEQFF | TGTGCCACCAGTGACCCCGTTAGTAGCCATGAGCAGTTCTTC
TRBJ2-1 | few | TRBV10-1 | - | CASSESNRGVNEQFF | TGCGCCAGCAGTGAGTCGAACAGAGGGGTCAATGAGCAGTTCTTC
TRBJ2-5 | few | TRBV5-1 | - | CASSGGVRETQYF | TGCGCCAGCAGCGGGGGCGTCAGAGAGACCCAGTACTTC
TRBJ1-1 | few | TRBV29-1 | TRBD1 | CSVRQGLGTEAFF | TGCAGCGTTCGACAGGGTCTGGGGACTGAAGCTTTCTTT
TRBJ2-7 | few | TRBV18 | - | CASSSGQVPYEQYF | TGTGCCAGCTCATCCGGGCAGGTACCCTACGAGCAGTACTTC
TRBJ2-7 | - | TRBV7-6 | TRBD2 | CASTPGSGRVYEQYF | TGTGCCAGCACCCCCGGGAGCGGGAGGGTCTACGAGCAGTACTTC
TRBJ1-1 | - | TRBV9 | - | CASSSPRTVNTEAFF | TGTGCCAGCAGCTCCCCTCGGACAGTGAACACTGAAGCTTTCTTT
TRBJ1-1 | - | TRBV7-6 | - | CASSLGGTYTEAFF | TGTGCCAGCAGCTTAGGAGGGACCTACACTGAAGCTTTCTTT
TRBJ2-1 | - | TRBV6-1 | - | CASSRMEGIYNEQFF | TGTGCCAGCAGTAGGATGGAGGGAATATACAATGAGCAGTTCTTC
TRBJ2-1 | few | TRBV7-2 | TRBD2 | CASSLLAGVSSYNEQFF | TGTGCCAGCAGCTTACTAGCGGGCGTTAGCTCCTACAATGAGCAGTTCTTC
TRBJ1-2 | many | TRBV12-3/TRBV12-4 | - | CASTLTREGGYTF | TGTGCCAGCACCCTTACCAGGGAGGGAGGCTACACCTTC
TRBJ1-1 | many | TRBV6-5 | - | CASSPGPTEAFF | TGTGCCAGCAGCCCAGGTCCGACAGAAGCTTTCTTT
TRBJ2-1 | - | TRBV27 | TRBD2 | CASNPSGRSSYNEQFF | TGTGCCAGCAACCCTAGCGGGAGAAGTTCCTACAATGAGCAGTTCTTC
TRBJ2-3 | - | TRBV20-1 | - | CSASGAWGDTQYF | TGCAGTGCTAGCGGGGCCTGGGGAGATACGCAGTATTTT
TRBJ2-6 | few | TRBV24-1 | TRBD1 | CATSDTQGAGANVLTF | TGTGCCACCAGTGATACACAGGGGGCTGGGGCCAACGTCCTGACTTTC
TRBJ2-7 | medium-sized | TRBV7-2 | - | CASSLAGAMGEQYF | TGTGCCAGCAGCTTAGCGGGGGCTATGGGTGAGCAGTACTTC
TRBJ1-5 | many | TRBV12-3/TRBV12-4 | - | CASREGFNQPQHF | TGTGCCAGCAGAGAAGGATTTAATCAGCCCCAGCATTTT
TRBJ2-2 | few | TRBV6-1 | TRBD1 | CASRRGTGQINTGELFF | TGTGCCAGCAGGAGAGGAACGGGACAGATCAACACCGGGGAGCTGTTTTTT
TRBJ1-5 | - | TRBV15 | - | CATSMTWRGDDQPQHF | TGTGCCACCAGCATGACATGGCGAGGGGACGATCAGCCCCAGCATTTT
TRBJ1-1 | - | TRBV7-9 | TRBD1 | CASSRGQENTEAFF | TGTGCCAGCAGCCGGGGACAGGAGAACACTGAAGCTTTCTTT
TRBJ2-2 | many | TRBV6-1 | TRBD1 | CATNRGQVGELFF | TGTGCCACAAACAGGGGGCAGGTCGGGGAGCTGTTTTTT
TRBJ2-5 | many | TRBV5-1 | TRBD2 | CASSLSGTSGQTGETQYF | TGCGCCAGCAGCTTATCCGGGACTAGCGGGCAGACGGGGGAGACCCAGTACTTC
TRBJ2-2 | - | TRBV4-3 | - | CASSQGIGFKGELFF | TGCGCCAGCAGCCAAGGAATTGGGTTTAAAGGGGAGCTGTTTTTT
TRBJ2-3 | - | TRBV5-4 | TRBD2 | CASTFRLAGSTDTQYF | TGTGCCAGCACTTTTCGACTAGCCGGTAGCACAGATACGCAGTATTTT
TRBJ2-1 | - | TRBV20-1 | TRBD2 | CSEGGSSYNEQFF | TGCAGTGAGGGAGGGAGCTCCTACAATGAGCAGTTCTTC
TRBJ2-1 | many | TRBV4-3 | TRBD2 | CASSQSGLVDNEQFF | TGCGCCAGCAGCCAGTCGGGACTAGTTGACAATGAGCAGTTCTTC
TRBJ1-4 | - | TRBV7-9 | - | CASSTGDVERKLFF | TGTGCCAGCAGCACGGGGGACGTCGAAAGAAAACTGTTTTTT
TRBJ1-2 | - | TRBV6-2/TRBV6-3 | - | CASSYLGLHRNGYTF | TGTGCCAGCAGTTACTTGGGACTACACAGGAATGGCTACACCTTC
TRBJ2-4 | few | TRBV20-1 | TRBD1 | CSAGTALAKNIQYF | TGCAGTGCTGGGACAGCTTTAGCCAAAAACATTCAGTACTTC
TRBJ1-5 | - | TRBV20-1 | TRBD1 | CSAAKTGGTGAFGSNQPQHF | TGCAGTGCTGCCAAGACTGGTGGGACAGGGGCCTTCGGAAGCAATCAGCCCCAGCATTTT
TRBJ1-4 | - | TRBV28 | - | CASRSGGPIEKLFF | TGTGCCAGCAGATCGGGGGGGCCGATAGAAAAACTGTTTTTT
TRBJ1-1 | few | TRBV20-1 | - | CSATRTNTEAFF | TGCAGTGCTACCAGAACTAACACTGAAGCTTTCTTT
TRBJ2-5 | many | TRBV12-3/TRBV12-4 | TRBD2 | CASSPGTSGETQYF | TGTGCCAGCAGCCCCGGGACTAGCGGAGAGACCCAGTACTTC
TRBJ2-7 | many | TRBV5-1 | - | CASSRGTPYEQYF | TGCGCCAGCAGCCGGGGGACTCCCTACGAGCAGTACTTC
TRBJ1-3 | - | TRBV28 | - | CASSPRGLSSGNTIYF | TGTGCCAGCTCCCCGCGCGGCCTCTCGTCTGGAAACACCATATATTTT
TRBJ2-7 | few | TRBV6-2/TRBV6-3 | TRBD1 | CASMRDRGYEQYF | TGTGCCAGCATGAGGGACAGGGGCTACGAGCAGTACTTC
TRBJ2-3 | few | TRBV11-2 | - | CASSSGGRDTQYF | TGTGCCAGCAGCTCCGGAGGACGAGATACGCAGTATTTT